This is a list of T cell receptor beta chains from one sample in a study of graft-versus-host responses after intestinal transplantation. TCRdb's copy holds only in-frame clones and misses some; the assay was immunoSEQ multiplex PCR. The data show 60,000 or so clones, with more than 75% seen just once and approximately 2.9% held by the top ten. Sequenced here: PBMCs, sampled approximately four months after intestinal transplantation. The source of these receptors is a human patient who received an intestinal transplant, so some T cells may come from the graft donor. Each CDR3 is given with its conserved first and last residue. The D gene is left open where the match is weak. Not every row has a clone size; where given, it reads once, few, many or a size class.

D	size	V	J	DNA	CDR3
.	.	TRBV7-9	TRBJ2-2	TGTGCCAGCAGCTTAATGGGTTATAGCACCGGGGAGCTGTTTTTT	CASSLMGYSTGELFF
TRBD1	once	TRBV28	TRBJ1-5	TGTGCCAGCGTTCAGTTTCTCCGGGGACAGCAGTATAGCAATCAGCCCCAGCATTTT	CASVQFLRGQQYSNQPQHF
TRBD1	.	TRBV9	TRBJ1-1	TGTGCCAGCAGCCCGCATGGACAGGTCGGTAGCGGCACTGAAGCTTTCTTT	CASSPHGQVGSGTEAFF
.	.	TRBV16	TRBJ1-2	TGTGCCAGCAGCCAATCTGGACAGTCCTATGGCTACACCTTC	CASSQSGQSYGYTF
.	.	TRBV28	TRBJ2-4	TGTGCCAGCAGCCTGTGGGGTTTAGCCAAAAACATTCAGTACTTC	CASSLWGLAKNIQYF
TRBD1	.	TRBV19	TRBJ1-5	TGTGCCAGTGTGGACAGGGCGAATCAGCCCCAGCATTTT	CASVDRANQPQHF
TRBD1	.	TRBV27	TRBJ2-3	TGTGCCAGCAGTCCCCCCGGGACAGGGGGCAGGACAGATACGCAGTATTTT	CASSPPGTGGRTDTQYF
.	once	TRBV25-1	TRBJ2-1	TGTGCCAGCAGTCTCTGGTCCTCCTACAATGAGCAGTTCTTC	CASSLWSSYNEQFF
.	.	TRBV6-1	TRBJ1-4	TGTGCCAATAAAAACCGACAGGACCTTAATGAAAAACTGTTTTTT	CANKNRQDLNEKLFF
.	.	TRBV7-9	TRBJ1-4	TGTGCCAGCAGCTTAGCGGGGGGAAGTGAAAAACTGTTTTTT	CASSLAGGSEKLFF
.	.	TRBV27	TRBJ1-5	TGTGCCAGCAGTTCCCAGGTCGCTAATCAGCCCCAGCATTTT	CASSSQVANQPQHF
TRBD1	.	TRBV25-1	TRBJ2-5	TGTGCCAGCAGGGGGGACAGTAAGGTCGGGGAGACCCAGTACTTC	CASRGDSKVGETQYF
.	.	TRBV21-1	TRBJ2-1	TGTGCCAGCAGCCATACTAGCGAAAATGAGCAGTTCTTC	CASSHTSENEQFF
.	.	TRBV27	TRBJ2-2	TGTGCCAGCAGTTCCCACGCTGGACTCAACACCGGGGAGCTGTTTTTT	CASSSHAGLNTGELFF
TRBD1	.	TRBV28	TRBJ2-1	TGTGCCAGCAGTTCCGATGAGGACAGGGCGGCCTACAATGAGCAGTTCTTC	CASSSDEDRAAYNEQFF
TRBD1	.	TRBV11-3	TRBJ2-5	TGTGCCAGCAGCACCGGGACAGGGCCTTGGGAGACCCAGTACTTC	CASSTGTGPWETQYF
.	.	TRBV4-2	TRBJ1-2	TGTGCCAGCAGCCAAGGCTTCACGGGGGGCGATGGCTACACCTTC	CASSQGFTGGDGYTF
.	.	TRBV20-1	TRBJ1-2	TGCAGTGCTAGAGATGGACTCGGCTACACCTTC	CSARDGLGYTF
.	.	TRBV6-4	TRBJ2-3	TGTGCCAGCAGTGCTTATTTTAGCACAGATACGCAGTATTTT	CASSAYFSTDTQYF
TRBD1	.	TRBV5-1	TRBJ1-1	TGCGCCAGCAGCTTGGGACAGGGACTTGGGAACACTGAAGCTTTCTTT	CASSLGQGLGNTEAFF
.	.	TRBV4-1	TRBJ2-5	TGCGCCAGCAGCCAGATTACTAGTATCGGGACCCAGTACTTC	CASSQITSIGTQYF
TRBD1	.	TRBV5-5	TRBJ2-7	TGTGCCAGCAGCTTGGAGGCAGGGGGCTACGAGCAGTACTTC	CASSLEAGGYEQYF
TRBD1	.	TRBV11-3	TRBJ1-4	TGTGCCAGCAGCTTACCTGACAGGGGGCTCAATGAAAAACTGTTTTTT	CASSLPDRGLNEKLFF
TRBD1	.	TRBV5-1	TRBJ1-2	TGCGCCAGCAGCTGGGGACCCGGACAGGGAGGTGGCTACACCTTC	CASSWGPGQGGGYTF
.	.	TRBV28	TRBJ1-5	TGTGCCAGCAGTTCGGGCGATTATCAGCCCCAGCATTTT	CASSSGDYQPQHF
.	.	TRBV9	TRBJ2-7	TGTGCCAGCAGCGCTCTACCTGGCACCCCCTACGAGCAGTACTTC	CASSALPGTPYEQYF
TRBD1	.	TRBV10-3	TRBJ2-7	TGTGCCATCAGCTCGACAGGGGTCCACGAGCAGTACTTC	CAISSTGVHEQYF
.	.	TRBV27	TRBJ2-1	TGTGCCAGCAGCAGACTAGGAGAGGAGTTCTTC	CASSRLGEEFF